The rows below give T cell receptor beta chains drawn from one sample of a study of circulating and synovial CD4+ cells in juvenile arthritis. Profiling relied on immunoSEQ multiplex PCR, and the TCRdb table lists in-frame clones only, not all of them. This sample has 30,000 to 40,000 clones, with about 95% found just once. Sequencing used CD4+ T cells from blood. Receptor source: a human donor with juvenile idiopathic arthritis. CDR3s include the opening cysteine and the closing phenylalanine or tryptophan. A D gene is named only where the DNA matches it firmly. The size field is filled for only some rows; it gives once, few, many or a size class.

TGTGCCAGCAGTTCCTCCGGGACAGGTGAAGAGACCCAGTACTTC,CASSSSGTGEETQYF,TRBD1,TRBV28,TRBJ2-5,NA
TGCGCCAGCAGCCAAGAAGGCAGGGGCTATGGCTACACCTTC,CASSQEGRGYGYTF,NA,TRBV4-3,TRBJ1-2,NA
TGTGCCAGCAGCTCAGGCTTCTCTGGAAACACCATATATTTT,CASSSGFSGNTIYF,NA,TRBV11-2,TRBJ1-3,NA
TGTGCCAGCAGTGTGGGGCAGAAAGAGACCCAGTACTTC,CASSVGQKETQYF,NA,TRBV2,TRBJ2-5,NA
TGTGCCAGCAGCTCCAGGCGGGACAGGGGCACTGAAGCTTTCTTT,CASSSRRDRGTEAFF,TRBD1,TRBV7-8,TRBJ1-1,NA
TGTGCCAGCAGGAGAGATTCTAACGCGGGTTGGGGCTACACCTTC,CASRRDSNAGWGYTF,NA,TRBV9,TRBJ1-2,NA
TGCGCCAGCAGCCAGCCTCCCCGACAGGGGGCTGGGGGAAACACCATATATTTT,CASSQPPRQGAGGNTIYF,TRBD1,TRBV4-1,TRBJ1-3,NA
TGCGCCAGCAGCATCGGACAGGGGGCGCCTGGCCTCTACTACGAGCAGTACTTC,CASSIGQGAPGLYYEQYF,TRBD1,TRBV5-1,TRBJ2-7,NA
TGTGCCAGCAGCTTGGTATTGTCGGACTATGGCTACACCTTC,CASSLVLSDYGYTF,NA,TRBV5-4,TRBJ1-2,NA
TGTGCCAGCAGCCCAGACAGGGGTAAGGTGGGCAAAAACATTCAGTACTTC,CASSPDRGKVGKNIQYF,TRBD1,TRBV28,TRBJ2-4,NA
TGTGCCAGCTTGAGGTCGGATTTTGGAAACACCATATATTTT,CASLRSDFGNTIYF,NA,TRBV5-6,TRBJ1-3,NA
TGCGCCAGCAGTGAGTCAGCACGGACAGGGGGGAGAGCTTTCTTT,CASSESARTGGRAFF,TRBD1,TRBV10-1,TRBJ1-1,few
TGTGCCAGTAGTATTAACAGTCGGGGCGAGCAGTACTTC,CASSINSRGEQYF,NA,TRBV19,TRBJ2-7,NA
TGCAGCGTATCCCGGGACAGGGACACCGGGGAGCTGTTTTTT,CSVSRDRDTGELFF,TRBD1,TRBV29-1,TRBJ2-2,NA
TGCGCCAGCAGCCTCGGGCCGGGACAGGGCTCGGAGACCCAGTACTTC,CASSLGPGQGSETQYF,TRBD1,TRBV4-1,TRBJ2-5,NA
TGTGCCAGTAGAATAGCGGGAGGGAGGACAGATACGCAGTATTTT,CASRIAGGRTDTQYF,TRBD2,TRBV19,TRBJ2-3,once
TGTGCCAGCAGTTCACATACAGGGGTTACAGATACGCAGTATTTT,CASSSHTGVTDTQYF,TRBD1,TRBV27,TRBJ2-3,once
TGTGCCAGCAGTGTCAACGGGGGGGCAGGGACCGGGGAGCTGTTTTTT,CASSVNGGAGTGELFF,TRBD2,TRBV2,TRBJ2-2,NA
TGTGCCAGCAGTGAACGTTTTGGGGGAGGGGGCTCCTACAATGAGCAGTTCTTC,CASSERFGGGGSYNEQFF,NA,TRBV6-1,TRBJ2-1,NA
TGCGCCAGCAGCTATAGCGGGAGCACCGAGCAGTACTTC,CASSYSGSTEQYF,TRBD2,TRBV5-1,TRBJ2-7,NA
TGTGCCAGCAGTCTTTACCCCGTCCAGGAGCCCCAGCATTTT,CASSLYPVQEPQHF,NA,TRBV27,TRBJ1-5,once
TGTGCCAGCGACCTAAGAGGGACTAACCAAGAGACCCAGTACTTC,CASDLRGTNQETQYF,TRBD2,TRBV5-5,TRBJ2-5,NA
TGTGCTGGACCACAGGGCAGGATAACCGGGGAGCTGTTTTTT,CAGPQGRITGELFF,NA,TRBV30,TRBJ2-2,NA